One TCR beta chain is described in this entry. No antigen is known for it. The source of the sample is a study of cytomegalovirus exposure and HLA in healthy donors. Study background: Falling in the Caucasian-associated ancestry cluster were 80% to 90% of under 500 genotyped donors.

The PCR contained 60 Vbeta and 13 Jbeta primers. Clones were read by immunoSEQ multiplex PCR, and TCRdb kept only the in-frame ones, dropping some. The table has 180,000 or so clones, approximately 71% seen once. The V segment lost 4 bases and the J segment 13 bases; nucleotides outside the gene matches: 20. The CDR3 is made up of 16 amino acids. Germline CDR1 reads SNHLY; CDR2 reads FYNNEI. Study-wide findings and caveats: The likely explanation for a cluster of highly shared sequence variants was sequencing artifact.

The clonotype was recovered from a middle-aged woman in good health and CMV-seropositive. This chain connects TRBV2 to TRBJ1-2; 8 positions match TRBD1. What was sequenced was PBMCs. CDR3 coding DNA: TGTGCCAGCAGTGGCCTGTCCCGGGACAGGTCAAGTGTGGGCACCTTC. This translates into CASSGLSRDRSSVGTF.